This TCR beta chain stems from a study of T cells in Graves' hyperthyroidism and ophthalmopathy. The CDR3 contains 13 residues. CDR1 is WNHNN and CDR2 is SYGVQD in the germline V gene (reference sequence). This clonotype was recorded only once. Its specificity is not known. Relative to the germline gene, one junction end is altered; a read error may explain this. Aged 18 to 65, the patients had hyperthyroidism that was newly diagnosed and had lasted under 2 months. Those patients with uncontrolled infection, other autoimmune disease, pregnancy or lactation were excluded. Cells are PBMCs isolated from roughly 10 ml of fresh blood. Amplification yielded TCR beta CDR3 regions, with RNA transcripts as the source. The study used the HTBI primer set for a first-round RT-PCR of the TCR CDR3. TCRdb reprocessed the multiplex PCR reads with MiXCR, giving one entry per CDR3 protein. The sample has a few hundred thousand distinct CDR3 sequences; about 13% are singletons.

Overall study findings and caveats: Most expanded thyroid clonotypes above 0.001 also appeared in blood.

The clonotype originates from a man aged 30-40 years with Graves' hyperthyroidism that later progressed to Graves' ophthalmopathy. The sequenced sample was blood. V and J are TRBV10-1 and TRBJ1-1, with no clear D. Here the CDR3 reads CASSDEENTEALF. CDR3 bases: TGTGCCAGCAGTGATGAAGAAAACACTGAAGCTCTCTTT.